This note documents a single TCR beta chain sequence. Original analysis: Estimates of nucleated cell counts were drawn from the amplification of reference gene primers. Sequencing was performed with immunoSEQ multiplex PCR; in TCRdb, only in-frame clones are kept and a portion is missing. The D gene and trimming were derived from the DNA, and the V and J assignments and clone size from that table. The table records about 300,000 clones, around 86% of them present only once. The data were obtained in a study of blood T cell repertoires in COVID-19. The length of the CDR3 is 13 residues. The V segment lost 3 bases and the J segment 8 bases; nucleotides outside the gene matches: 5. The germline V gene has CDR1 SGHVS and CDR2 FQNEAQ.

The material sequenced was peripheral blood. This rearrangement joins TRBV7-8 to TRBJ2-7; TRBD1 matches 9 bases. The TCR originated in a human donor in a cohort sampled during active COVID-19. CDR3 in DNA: TGTGCCAGCAGCTTGGGACAGGGACGGCAGCAGTACTTC. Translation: CASSLGQGRQQYF.